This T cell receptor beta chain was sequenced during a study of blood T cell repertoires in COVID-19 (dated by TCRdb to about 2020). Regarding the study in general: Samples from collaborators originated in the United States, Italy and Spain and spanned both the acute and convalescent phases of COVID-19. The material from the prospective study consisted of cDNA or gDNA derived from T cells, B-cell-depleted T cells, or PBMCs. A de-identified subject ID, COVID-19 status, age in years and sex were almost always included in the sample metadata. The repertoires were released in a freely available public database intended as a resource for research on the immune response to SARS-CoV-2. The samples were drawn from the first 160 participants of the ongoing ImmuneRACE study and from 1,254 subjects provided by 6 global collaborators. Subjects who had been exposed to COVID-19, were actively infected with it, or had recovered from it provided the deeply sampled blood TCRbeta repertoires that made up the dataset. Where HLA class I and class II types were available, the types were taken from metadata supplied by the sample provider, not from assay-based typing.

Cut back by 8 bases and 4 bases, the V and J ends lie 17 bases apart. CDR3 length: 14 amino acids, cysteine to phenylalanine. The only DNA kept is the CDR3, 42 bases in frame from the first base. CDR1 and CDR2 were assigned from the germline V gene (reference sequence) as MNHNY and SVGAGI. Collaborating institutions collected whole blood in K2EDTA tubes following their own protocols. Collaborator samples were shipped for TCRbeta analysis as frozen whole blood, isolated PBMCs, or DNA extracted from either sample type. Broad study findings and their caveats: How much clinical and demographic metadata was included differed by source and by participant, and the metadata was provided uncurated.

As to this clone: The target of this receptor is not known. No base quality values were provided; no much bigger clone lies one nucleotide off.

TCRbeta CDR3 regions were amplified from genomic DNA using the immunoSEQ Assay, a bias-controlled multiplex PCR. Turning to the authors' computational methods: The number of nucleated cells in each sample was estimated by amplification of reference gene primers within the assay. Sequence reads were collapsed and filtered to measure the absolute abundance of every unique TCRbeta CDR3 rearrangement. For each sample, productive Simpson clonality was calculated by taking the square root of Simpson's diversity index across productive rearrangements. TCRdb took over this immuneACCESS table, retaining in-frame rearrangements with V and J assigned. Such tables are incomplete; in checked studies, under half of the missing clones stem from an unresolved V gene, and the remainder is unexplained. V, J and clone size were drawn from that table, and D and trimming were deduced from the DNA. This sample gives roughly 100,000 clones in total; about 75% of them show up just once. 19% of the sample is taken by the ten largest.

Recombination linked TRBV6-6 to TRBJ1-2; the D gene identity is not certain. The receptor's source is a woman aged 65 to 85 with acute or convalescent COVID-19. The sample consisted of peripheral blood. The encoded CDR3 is CASDEDKHGYGYTF. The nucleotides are TGTGCCAGCGATGAAGACAAGCACGGCTATGGCTACACCTTC.